This T cell receptor (beta chain) was obtained from a study of control samples from healthy donors and cancer patients (dated by TCRdb to 2020 to 2022). The library relied on the immunoSEQ multiplex PCR assay. TCRdb took this table from immuneACCESS and kept in-frame rearrangements with V and J called. Such tables lack part of the clones; where checked against another copy, unresolved V genes explain under half of the gap, and the rest is unexplained. In this sample the table shows approximately 58,000 clones, around 87% of which occur a single time. The ten largest clones represent 12% of the sample. A word on this clone: This clone's antigen is unknown. Base quality data are lacking; no much larger clone is found one base away.

The germline V gene yields KGHDR for CDR1 and SFDVKD for CDR2. Counted from cysteine to phenylalanine, this CDR3 has 16 amino acids. Only the CDR3 DNA is retained, 48 bases long and in frame from the first base. The germline ends are 17 bases apart after V is trimmed by 5 bases and J by 5 bases. Source material: PBMCs. The rearranged chain carries TRBV24-1 and TRBJ2-2, with a tentative D gene TRBD1 over 6 matching bases. The clonotype originates from a woman aged 55-69 years with lung cancer. The DNA reads TGTGCCACCAGTGGCCCATACAGGGTCCGAACCGGGGAGCTGTTTTTT. Its protein reads: CATSGPYRVRTGELFF.